Listed below are T cell receptor beta chains from one sample, sequenced in a study of blood T cell repertoires in COVID-19. Here immunoSEQ multiplex PCR was the method, and the copy in TCRdb shows in-frame clones only, minus some. The sample holds under 300,000 clones; 80% to 95% are singletons and the top ten take around 0.83%. The sequencing sample was made of peripheral blood. The origin of the receptors is a man younger than 40 with COVID-19, enrolled during active disease. The CDR3 runs from the conserved cysteine through the conserved F or W. The D gene is left open where the match is weak. A clone size is listed for some rows: how often the clone was seen (once, few, many), or a class if it is expanded.

D	J	size	V	CDR3	DNA
.	TRBJ2-3	.	TRBV30	CAWSAGGPDTQYF	TGTGCCTGGAGTGCGGGGGGCCCAGATACGCAGTATTTT
.	TRBJ1-6	.	TRBV9	CASSLMEGKTSPLHF	TGTGCCAGCAGCCTGATGGAGGGCAAGACTTCACCCCTCCACTTT
TRBD1	TRBJ1-4	once	TRBV6-5	CASRPGQINEKLFF	TGTGCCAGCCGACCGGGACAGATAAATGAAAAACTGTTTTTT
TRBD1	TRBJ2-1	.	TRBV9	CASSGDSWQQFF	TGTGCCAGCAGCGGGGACAGTTGGCAGCAGTTCTTC
.	TRBJ2-5	once	TRBV4-1	CASSQGGQETQYF	TGCGCCAGCAGCCAAGGCGGCCAAGAGACCCAGTACTTC
TRBD1	TRBJ2-5	.	TRBV18	CASSQRDRGRETQYF	TGTGCCAGCTCACAACGGGACAGGGGAAGAGAGACCCAGTACTTC
TRBD1	TRBJ1-2	.	TRBV5-5	CASSRDRGSDGYTF	TGTGCCAGCAGCCGGGACAGGGGGTCGGATGGCTACACCTTC
.	TRBJ2-5	.	TRBV24-1	CATSDFRGETQYF	TGTGCCACCAGTGATTTCCGGGGGGAGACCCAGTACTTC
.	TRBJ2-3	once	TRBV2	CASSEVTRGPDTQYF	TGTGCCAGCAGTGAGGTCACGCGAGGCCCAGATACGCAGTATTTT
.	TRBJ1-6	.	TRBV2	CASSDVNSPLHF	TGTGCCAGCAGTGACGTAAATTCACCCCTCCACTTT
.	TRBJ1-1	.	TRBV10-3	CAISVDVAENTEAFF	TGTGCTATCAGTGTAGACGTGGCGGAGAACACTGAAGCTTTCTTT
TRBD1	TRBJ1-6	.	TRBV5-5	CASSLGTGPSSYNSPLHF	TGTGCCAGCAGCTTAGGGACAGGACCAAGCTCCTATAATTCACCCCTCCACTTT
.	TRBJ1-5	.	TRBV18	CASSPPGGNQPQHF	TGTGCCAGCTCACCACCAGGCGGGAATCAGCCCCAGCATTTT
.	TRBJ1-6	.	TRBV6-8	CASSYSGLQGPRANSPLHF	TGTGCCAGCAGTTACTCAGGATTACAGGGACCGCGAGCGAATTCACCCCTCCACTTT
TRBD1	TRBJ2-5	.	TRBV10-2	CASSVRDRAQTQYF	TGCGCCAGCAGTGTCCGGGACAGGGCGCAGACCCAGTACTTC
TRBD1	TRBJ2-3	.	TRBV11-2	CASSLVTGGTDTQYF	TGTGCCAGCAGCTTAGTGACAGGGGGGACAGATACGCAGTATTTT
.	TRBJ1-2	.	TRBV3-1/TRBV3-2	CASSQDLGGTNYGYTF	TGTGCCAGCAGCCAAGATTTGGGAGGGACTAACTATGGCTACACCTTC
TRBD1	TRBJ1-4	.	TRBV28	CASSFVQGREKLFF	TGTGCCAGCAGTTTTGTACAGGGGAGGGAAAAACTGTTTTTT
TRBD2	TRBJ2-7	.	TRBV5-1	CASSPTLGGGGPPSYEQYF	TGCGCCAGCAGCCCGACCTTGGGGGGCGGGGGGCCGCCTTCCTACGAGCAGTACTTC
.	TRBJ1-4	.	TRBV5-1	CASSQTGVTNEKLFF	TGCGCCAGCAGCCAGACCGGAGTCACTAATGAAAAACTGTTTTTT
.	TRBJ2-1	.	TRBV7-3	CASSLDSSGYNEQFF	TGTGCCAGCAGCCTGGACTCATCGGGCTACAATGAGCAGTTCTTC
TRBD1	TRBJ1-1	.	TRBV27	CASSLTDRGRTEAFF	TGTGCCAGCAGTCTTACCGACAGGGGGCGCACTGAAGCTTTCTTT
.	TRBJ2-7	once	TRBV2	CASSDGGYEQYF	TGTGCCAGCAGTGACGGGGGATACGAGCAGTACTTC
TRBD1	TRBJ1-5	.	TRBV5-1	CASSFLDRENGQPQHF	TGCGCCAGCAGCTTCCTGGACAGGGAGAACGGTCAGCCCCAGCATTTT
TRBD1	TRBJ1-1	.	TRBV6-5	CASSRTGENTEAFF	TGTGCCAGCAGTAGGACAGGAGAGAACACTGAAGCTTTCTTT
TRBD1	TRBJ2-1	.	TRBV3-1/TRBV3-2	CASKVQGNEQFF	TGTGCCAGCAAGGTACAGGGGAATGAGCAGTTCTTC
TRBD1	TRBJ1-1	once	TRBV5-4	CASSFPTGGATEAFF	TGTGCCAGCAGCTTTCCGACAGGGGGCGCGACTGAAGCTTTCTTT
.	TRBJ2-3	once	TRBV20-1	CSASFGTDTQYF	TGCAGTGCTAGTTTCGGGACAGATACGCAGTATTTT
.	TRBJ2-5	once	TRBV2	CASSGGAYMAQETQYF	TGTGCCAGCAGCGGGGGTGCTTACATGGCCCAAGAGACCCAGTACTTC
.	TRBJ2-1	once	TRBV10-3	CAISEGPGGEQFF	TGTGCCATCAGTGAGGGGCCTGGTGGTGAGCAGTTCTTC
.	TRBJ2-5	.	TRBV27	CASSSHFQETQYF	TGTGCCAGCAGTTCCCATTTCCAAGAGACCCAGTACTTC
TRBD1	TRBJ2-1	.	TRBV24-1	CATSDPGQGINEQFF	TGTGCCACCAGTGACCCGGGACAGGGCATTAATGAGCAGTTCTTC
.	TRBJ1-5	once	TRBV24-1	CATRAAKGWHQPQHF	TGTGCCACCAGGGCGGCAAAGGGGTGGCATCAGCCCCAGCATTTT
TRBD2	TRBJ2-7	.	TRBV5-1	CASSLESSGVYEQYF	TGCGCCAGCAGCTTGGAGTCTAGCGGGGTCTACGAGCAGTACTTC
.	TRBJ1-1	.	TRBV5-5	CASSLVWGRTEAFF	TGTGCCAGCAGCTTGGTTTGGGGGAGGACTGAAGCTTTCTTT
.	TRBJ1-5	once	TRBV2	CASKSNSNQPQHF	TGTGCCAGCAAGTCTAATAGCAATCAGCCCCAGCATTTT
.	TRBJ1-5	.	TRBV6-5	CASSYSGESNQPQHF	TGTGCCAGCAGTTACTCGGGCGAGAGCAATCAGCCCCAGCATTTT
TRBD1	TRBJ1-6	.	TRBV2	CASKPLRRDRGVMDYNSPLHF	TGTGCCAGCAAACCCCTTAGACGGGACAGAGGAGTCATGGACTATAATTCACCCCTCCACTTT
TRBD1	TRBJ1-4	.	TRBV5-1	CASKITGATNEKLFF	TGCGCCAGCAAGATCACAGGGGCAACTAATGAAAAACTGTTTTTT
TRBD1	TRBJ1-3	.	TRBV6-5	CASNPTGIGNTIYF	TGTGCCAGCAACCCGACAGGGATCGGAAACACCATATATTTT
.	TRBJ2-5	.	TRBV5-4	CASSADTYQETQYF	TGTGCCAGCAGCGCCGACACGTACCAAGAGACCCAGTACTTC
TRBD2	TRBJ2-2	.	TRBV9	CASSVVSGVNTGELFF	TGTGCCAGCAGCGTAGTGAGCGGGGTTAACACCGGGGAGCTGTTTTTT
.	TRBJ1-6	.	TRBV2	CASSGGREFNNSPLHF	TGTGCCAGCAGTGGGGGTAGGGAGTTTAACAATTCACCCCTCCACTTT
TRBD1	TRBJ1-5	.	TRBV5-5	CASSLGGQGVSQHF	TGTGCCAGCAGCCTGGGCGGACAGGGGGTGTCCCAGCATTTT
TRBD1	TRBJ1-1	.	TRBV6-5	CASSYSTGGDTEAFF	TGTGCCAGCAGTTACTCGACAGGGGGGGACACTGAAGCTTTCTTT
.	TRBJ2-3	.	TRBV21-1	CASSKGRSGATFSGDTQYF	TGTGCCAGCAGCAAAGGCCGTAGCGGGGCGACCTTTAGTGGAGATACGCAGTATTTT
TRBD1	TRBJ2-7	once	TRBV19	CASSGTGPYEQYF	TGTGCCAGTAGTGGGACAGGGCCCTACGAGCAGTACTTC